The TCR beta chain described here comes from a study of control samples from healthy donors and cancer patients. Produced via immunoSEQ multiplex PCR; TCRdb's table is partial and in-frame only. The sample lists around 100,000 clones; about 90% were seen once. The sequenced sample consisted of blood. The clonotype comes from a woman between 50 and 59 years old in good health.

The CDR3 DNA is TGTGCCTTCCTCGGACGAATAGCCAAAAACATTCAGTACTTC. Translation: CAFLGRIAKNIQYF. This chain connects TRBV9 to TRBJ2-4; D gene unclear. CDR1 and CDR2 (germline): SGDLS, YYNGEE. V was cut by 10 bases and J by 0 bases, with 14 bases left in between. This CDR3 spans 14 amino acids. Full variable domain (outside the CDR3, taken from reference TRBV9 and TRBJ2-4): DSGVTQTPKHLITATGQRVTLRCSPRSGDLSVYWYQQSLDQGLQFLIQYYNGEERAKGNILERFSAQQFPDLHSELNLSSLELGDSALYFCAFLGRIAKNIQYFGAGTRLSVL.